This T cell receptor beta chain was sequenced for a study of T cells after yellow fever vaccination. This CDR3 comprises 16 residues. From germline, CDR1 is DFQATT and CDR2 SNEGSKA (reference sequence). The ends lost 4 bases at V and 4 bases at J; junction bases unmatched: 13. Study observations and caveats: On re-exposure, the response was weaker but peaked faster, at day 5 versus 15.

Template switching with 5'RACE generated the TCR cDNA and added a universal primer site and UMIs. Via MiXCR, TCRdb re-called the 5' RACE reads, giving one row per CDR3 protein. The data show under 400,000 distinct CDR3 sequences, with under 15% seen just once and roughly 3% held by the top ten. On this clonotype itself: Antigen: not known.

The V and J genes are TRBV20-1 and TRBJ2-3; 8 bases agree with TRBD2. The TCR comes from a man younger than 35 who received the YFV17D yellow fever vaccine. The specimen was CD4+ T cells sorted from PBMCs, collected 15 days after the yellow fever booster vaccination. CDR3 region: CSATGGGLSRADTQYF. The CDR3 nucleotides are TGCAGTGCTACCGGGGGGGGCCTTTCGCGGGCAGATACGCAGTATTTT.